Included here is one T cell receptor (beta chain) sequence, with context. The V end lost 10 bases, the J end lost 0 bases, and 15 bases lay between the germline ends. Per the germline V gene, CDR1 is KGHDR and CDR2 is SFDVKD. The CDR3 covers 15 residues. The sample is drawn from a study of blood T cell repertoires in COVID-19. About the study: Sites in the United States, Italy and Spain provided acute and convalescent COVID-19 samples.

How the authors handled the data: Estimated nucleated cell counts came from reference gene primer amplification. Sequencing was performed with immunoSEQ multiplex PCR; in TCRdb, only in-frame clones are kept and a portion is missing. Clone size and V and J calls were adopted from that table, with D and trimming inferred from the DNA. The sample consists of roughly 670,000 clones, over 80% of them appearing once. What was sequenced was peripheral blood. The chain is built from TRBV24-1 and TRBJ1-5, with TRBD1 as a possible D gene (5 bases). This TCR derives from a woman between 18 and 30 years old with acute or convalescent COVID-19. The CDR3 loop reads CATAGHNFSNQPQHF. The CDR3 nucleotides read TGTGCCACGGCCGGACACAATTTTAGCAATCAGCCCCAGCATTTT.